Each of the 7 T cell receptor beta chains below was sequenced from the same sample in a study of T cell responses to AZD1222 COVID-19 vaccine. Repertoires were generated with immunoSEQ multiplex PCR, while TCRdb's copy carries only in-frame clones and drops some. The sample lists more than 95,000 clones, about 89% occurring once. This specimen consisted of peripheral blood, obtained on day 0 of MenACWY control vaccination. Receptor source: an adult in good health.

The V call is TRBV7-9, the J call TRBJ2-7, with D possibly being TRBD2 (7 bases). CDR3 length: 11 amino acids. Trimming took 6 bases from V and 6 from J, leaving 9 bases between them. The V gene's germline CDR1 is SEHNR and CDR2 FQNEAQ (reference sequence). CDR3: CASRGGAEQYF. The CDR3 nucleotides are TGTGCCAGCAGGGGGGGGGCCGAGCAGTACTTC. The entire variable domain, with the rest obtained from reference TRBV7-9 and TRBJ2-7, is as follows: DTGVSQNPRHKITKRGQNVTFRCDPISEHNRLYWYRQTLGQGPEFLTYFQNEAQLEKSRLLSDRFSAERPKGSFSTLEIQRTEQGDSAMYLCASRGGAEQYFGPGTRLTVT.

V gene TRBV24-1 combines with J gene TRBJ2-7; 7 nucleotides match TRBD2. The CDR3 sequence is 14 residues long. CDR1 and CDR2 (germline): KGHDR, SFDVKD. Trimming at V came to 11 bases and at J to 2 bases, leaving 11 bases not matched to a gene. CDR3 coding DNA: TGTGCCAGCCCGGGGCTAGCGGAGACCTACGAGCAGTACTTC. Translated, it gives CASPGLAETYEQYF.

The rearrangement links TRBV11-3 to TRBJ2-7; no clear D. V was trimmed by 1 base and J by 2 bases, leaving 6 bases between them. The CDR3 contains 13 residues. Germline lookup yields CDR1 SGHNT and CDR2 YENEEA. CDR3 in DNA: TGTGCCAGCAGCTTAGCCAGCACCTACGAGCAGTACTTC. Translating it yields CASSLASTYEQYF. Filled out from reference TRBV11-3 and TRBJ2-7, the complete variable domain reads EAGVVQSPRYKIIEKKQPVAFWCNPISGHNTLYWYLQNLGQGPELLIRYENEEAVDDSQLPKDRFSAERLKGVDSTLKIQPAELGDSAVYLCASSLASTYEQYFGPGTRLTVT.

Written as DNA, the CDR3 is TGCGCCAGCAGCCCAATGACTAGCGATAGCACCGGGGAGCTGTTTTTT. It is translated as CASSPMTSDSTGELFF. The chain links TRBV5-1 to TRBJ2-2; 8 nucleotides agree with TRBD2. J lost 4 bases, V lost 4 bases, and 9 bases had no gene match. The CDR3 is 16 residues long. Germline CDR1 reads SGHRS; CDR2 reads YFSETQ.

The rearrangement joins TRBV2 to TRBJ1-2; TRBD1 matches at 7 bases. Germline V lookup: CDR1 SNHLY, CDR2 FYNNEI. There are 13 residues in the CDR3. V shed 2 bases, J shed 8 bases, and the junction held 5 bases outside the gene matches. In DNA, the CDR3 is TGTGCCAGCAGTGAATCAGGGGGGAGGGGCTACACCTTC. This encodes CASSESGGRGYTF.

The genes are TRBV9 and TRBJ2-1, with D uncertain. Trimming pared 0 bases from V and 7 bases from J, leaving 8 bases between. The CDR3 totals 13 residues. CDR1 and CDR2 from the germline V gene are SGDLS and YYNGEE. The CDR3 is CASSVVSGNEQFF. The CDR3 region has the DNA TGTGCCAGCAGCGTAGTAAGTGGGAATGAGCAGTTCTTC.

The genes are TRBV12-3 or TRBV12-4 and TRBJ1-3; TRBD1 matches at 7 bases. The CDR3 runs 13 residues. J lost 8 bases, V lost 6 bases, and 7 bases had no gene match. Written as DNA, the CDR3 is TGTGCCAGCAGGACGACAGGGAGAGACACCATATATTTT. Translation gives CASRTTGRDTIYF.